This TCR beta chain was recovered during a study of Ad26.COV2.S vaccination and SARS-CoV-2 variants. The repertoire was sequenced with immunoSEQ multiplex PCR; TCRdb's copy has only in-frame clones and lacks some. The sample lists over 200,000 clones; approximately 87% were seen once. As to treatment: roughly 20 received Ad26.COV2.S at low or high dose, single or two shots; about 5 received placebo; per-sample allocation not given. Day 63 after the first vaccine or placebo injection was the time point for sampling. The germline V gene has CDR1 SEHNR and CDR2 FQNEAQ (reference sequence). V shed 5 bases, J shed 6 bases, and the junction held 13 bases outside the gene matches. The CDR3 sequence is 17 residues long.

The chain uses TRBV7-9 and TRBJ2-3, with TRBD2 matching 11 bases. The clonotype was recovered from a person aged 18-65 years who received the Ad26.COV2.S COVID-19 vaccine or a placebo. The sample consisted of peripheral blood, taken in a trial of Ad26.COV2.S vaccine versus placebo. CDR3: CASSPGTSGLTGDTQYF. The CDR3 DNA is TGTGCCAGCAGCCCAGGGACTAGCGGCCTCACCGGGGATACGCAGTATTTT. The full variable domain, rest sourced from reference TRBV7-9 and TRBJ2-3, is DTGVSQNPRHKITKRGQNVTFRCDPISEHNRLYWYRQTLGQGPEFLTYFQNEAQLEKSRLLSDRFSAERPKGSFSTLEIQRTEQGDSAMYLCASSPGTSGLTGDTQYFGPGTRLTVL.